Listed here is a single T cell receptor delta chain. The protein recorded in TCRdb matches a much larger clone and deviates from this DNA's translation at residue 6, suggesting a read error; the protein here is obtained by translating the DNA. TCRdb re-called clones from the RT-PCR reads via CATT. Among around 2,300 delta-chain clones, approximately 2.5% were seen once, and the ten largest hold 17%. This entry comes from a study of gamma-delta T cells after stem cell transplantation. This receptor was identified in a human donor. It is not recorded whose cells these are; they may come from a transplant donor. The specimen sequenced was gamma-delta T cells.

CDR3 coding DNA: TGTGCCTGTGACACTTGGGATGGGGGATACACCCCCTACACCGATAAACTCATCTTT. This codes for CACDTWDGGYTPYTDKLIF. The chain employs TRDV2 and TRDJ1; 10 bases agree with TRDD3. This CDR3 contains 19 residues. The V gene end was trimmed by 1 base and the J gene end by 0 bases; junction bases not matched to a gene: 13. Germline CDR1 reads GEAIGNYY; CDR2 reads EKD.